Here is one T cell receptor (beta chain) with its context. Its specificity is not known. The data were obtained in a study of graft-versus-host responses after intestinal transplantation. Overall study results and limits: Detection of GvH clones occurred in recipient marrow, and some had their first appearance in ileum or blood.

With 6 bases clipped from V and 2 bases from J, the junction kept 12 bases outside the gene matches. Germline V CDR1 and CDR2: LGHNA, YNFKEQ. CDR3 length: 17 residues. TCRdb's copy holds only in-frame clones and misses some; the assay was immunoSEQ multiplex PCR. This table holds about 85,000 clones, 80% to 85% found once. The V call is TRBV4-2, the J call TRBJ2-1; 8 positions agree with TRBD2. The sequences come from unstimulated CD4+ T cells sorted from spleen or lymph node cells, collected before intestinal transplant. This clonotype originated in a human donor who received an intestinal transplant. The CDR3 sequence: CASSSNSGARAYNEQFF. As DNA, the CDR3 is TGTGCCAGCAGTTCCAATAGCGGGGCCCGTGCCTACAATGAGCAGTTCTTC.